Listed below are T cell receptor beta chains from one sample, sequenced in a study of OX40 agonist ivuxolimab in advanced cancers. Generated by immunoSEQ multiplex PCR, the TCRdb table keeps only in-frame clones and is missing some. Of tens of thousands of clones in the sample, over 75% were seen once. The sequencing here drew on CD4+ or CD8+ T cells sorted from blood, taken in a trial of the OX40 agonist ivuxolimab. The source is an adult with an advanced solid tumor such as melanoma, head and neck, liver or kidney cancer. Each CDR3 is given with its conserved first and last residue. D genes are given only for firm matches. Clone size, where shown, is once, few, many, or a class for clones that have expanded.

TRBJ2-6	TRBV19	-	-	TGTGCCAGTAGGCACTCTGGGGCCAACGTCCTGACTTTC	CASRHSGANVLTF
TRBJ2-3	TRBV5-5	-	-	TGTGCCAGCAGCTTCTCCGGTGGCAGACAGAGCCTCACAGATACGCAGTATTTT	CASSFSGGRQSLTDTQYF
TRBJ2-1	TRBV6-5	-	TRBD1	TGTGCCAGCAGCTACGACAGGGGCGGGAACAATGAGCAGTTCTTC	CASSYDRGGNNEQFF
TRBJ2-7	TRBV29-1	-	TRBD2	TGCAGCGTTGATAGTGCGGGAGGGTCCTACGAGCAGTACTTC	CSVDSAGGSYEQYF
TRBJ2-7	TRBV7-2	-	TRBD2	TGTGCCAGCAGCCCCGGGACTAGCGTCTCCTACGAGCAGTACTTC	CASSPGTSVSYEQYF
TRBJ2-1	TRBV7-9	-	-	TGTGCCAGCAGCTTAGAGGAGGGACTCTCCCTCTACAATGAGCAGTTCTTC	CASSLEEGLSLYNEQFF
TRBJ1-1	TRBV5-1	-	-	TGCGCCAGCAGCTGGACAGACCGAGAGACTGAAGCTTTCTTT	CASSWTDRETEAFF
TRBJ1-5	TRBV2	-	TRBD1	TGTGCCAGCAGTGAAGAGGGACAGGGAAATCAGCCCCAGCATTTT	CASSEEGQGNQPQHF
TRBJ1-1	TRBV9	-	-	TGTGCCAGCAGCGTAGATGGCGGTACAGTATCCATGAACACTGAAGCTTTCTTT	CASSVDGGTVSMNTEAFF
TRBJ2-2	TRBV2	-	-	TGTGCCAGCAGTGAAGGGGGCGCGGGCACCGGGGAGCTGTTTTTT	CASSEGGAGTGELFF
TRBJ2-3	TRBV30	-	-	TGTGCCTGGGGACTGGCCCTAAGAGATACGCAGTATTTT	CAWGLALRDTQYF
TRBJ2-7	TRBV7-2	-	-	TGTGCCAGCAGCTTAGGTGACGGCCCCTACGAGCAGTACTTC	CASSLGDGPYEQYF
TRBJ2-1	TRBV18	-	-	TGTGCCAGCTCACCACGAGGTCTAGGTGCATATGAGCAGTTCTTC	CASSPRGLGAYEQFF
TRBJ1-2	TRBV7-8	once	-	TGTGCCAGCAGCGCGTACAGGGTGGGCGCCTTTGATGGCTACACCTTC	CASSAYRVGAFDGYTF
TRBJ2-2	TRBV19	-	TRBD2	TGTGCCAGTCTGGATGGAGCGGGAGGTGCCGGGGAGCTGTTTTTT	CASLDGAGGAGELFF
TRBJ1-2	TRBV7-8	-	TRBD1	TGTGCCAGCAGCCTTACGGACAGGGCTAACTATGGCTACACCTTC	CASSLTDRANYGYTF
TRBJ2-7	TRBV30	once	-	TGTGCCTGGAGGGGAGCGCGGGTCTACGAGCAGTACTTC	CAWRGARVYEQYF
TRBJ2-7	TRBV11-2	-	-	TGTGCCAGCAGCTTATGGTCCGACGAGCAGTACTTC	CASSLWSDEQYF
TRBJ2-5	TRBV7-9	-	TRBD2	TGTGCCAGCAGCTTGGCTAGCGGGAGTGGGGACCGAGAGACCCAGTACTTC	CASSLASGSGDRETQYF
TRBJ2-7	TRBV30	-	-	TGTGCCTGGAGTGTACCGGCTAGCAGGGTGGGCGAGCAGTACTTC	CAWSVPASRVGEQYF
TRBJ2-5	TRBV7-9	-	-	TGTGCCAGCAGCCCTATAGCAGCTCAAGAGACCCAGTACTTC	CASSPIAAQETQYF
TRBJ1-5	TRBV7-2	-	-	TGTGCCAGCAGCTTTCGGGTTACTCAGCCCCAGCATTTT	CASSFRVTQPQHF
TRBJ2-1	TRBV7-2	-	-	TGTGCCAGCACCAAGAAGAGGGGCGGGGACAATGAGCAGTTCTTC	CASTKKRGGDNEQFF
TRBJ1-1	TRBV18	-	-	TGTGCCAGCTCTTACCTAGGGACCGCTGAAGCTTTCTTT	CASSYLGTAEAFF
TRBJ1-6	TRBV18	-	TRBD1	TGTGCCAGCTCACCCGGACAGGGGAATTCACCCCTCCACTTT	CASSPGQGNSPLHF
TRBJ1-2	TRBV6-1	-	TRBD1	TGTGCCAGCAGTTCCCCGGGACAGGGTAAAGGCTACACCTTC	CASSSPGQGKGYTF
TRBJ1-3	TRBV11-3	-	TRBD1	TGTGCCAGCAGCTTAAGGACAGGTTCGTCTGGAAACACCATATATTTT	CASSLRTGSSGNTIYF